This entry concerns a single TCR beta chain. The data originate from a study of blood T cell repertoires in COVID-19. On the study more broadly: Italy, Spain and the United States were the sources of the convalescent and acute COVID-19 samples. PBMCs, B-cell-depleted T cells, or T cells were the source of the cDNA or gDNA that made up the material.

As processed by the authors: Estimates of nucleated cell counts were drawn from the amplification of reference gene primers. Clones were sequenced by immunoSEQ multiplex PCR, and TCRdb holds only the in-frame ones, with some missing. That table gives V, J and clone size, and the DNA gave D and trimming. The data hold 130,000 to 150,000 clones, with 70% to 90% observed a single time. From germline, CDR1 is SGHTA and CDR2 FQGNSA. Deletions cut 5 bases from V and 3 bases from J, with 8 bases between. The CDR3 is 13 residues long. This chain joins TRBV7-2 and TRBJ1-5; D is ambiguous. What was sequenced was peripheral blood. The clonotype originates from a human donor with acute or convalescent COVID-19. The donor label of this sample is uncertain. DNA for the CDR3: TGTGCCAGCAGCCCTAGTAACAATCAGCCCCAGCATTTT. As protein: CASSPSNNQPQHF.